This entry is about one T cell receptor beta chain. The sample belongs to a study of control samples from healthy donors and cancer patients. Germline V gives CDR1 MNHNY, CDR2 SVGAGI (reference sequence). The V gene lost 4 bases and the J gene lost 1 base, with 7 bases spanning the gap. CDR3 length: 13 amino acids. Produced via immunoSEQ multiplex PCR; TCRdb's table is partial and in-frame only. The table shows approximately 84,000 clones, with 90% to 95% occurring only once. Input material: blood. The receptor was isolated from a young man in good health. V usage is TRBV6-6 and J usage is TRBJ1-1; a weak D match, TRBD1 (5 bases). In DNA, the CDR3 is TGTGCCAGCAGTTGGGGGGGGAACACTGAAGCTTTCTTT. This sequence encodes CASSWGGNTEAFF.